This is a list of T cell receptor beta chains from one sample in a study of OX40 agonist ivuxolimab in advanced cancers. Libraries were prepared by immunoSEQ multiplex PCR; TCRdb keeps only in-frame clonotypes and omits some of them. The sample consists of tens of thousands of clones, over 65% of them appearing once. Sequencing used CD4+ or CD8+ T cells sorted from blood, obtained in a trial of the OX40 agonist ivuxolimab. The receptors stem from an adult with an advanced solid tumor such as melanoma, head and neck, liver or kidney cancer. The CDR3 runs from the conserved cysteine through the conserved F or W. The order of the fields is clone size, J gene, V gene, D gene, CDR3 DNA, CDR3 protein. A D gene is named only where the DNA matches it firmly. Clone size appears in some rows only: once, few, many, or a class for an expanded clone.

NA TRBJ2-1 TRBV18 NA TGTGCCAGCTCACCACCGCGTATACTCTACAATGAGCAGTTCTTC CASSPPRILYNEQFF
NA TRBJ1-1 TRBV10-3 NA TGTGCCATCAGTATAACTGACAACACTGAAGCTTTCTTT CAISITDNTEAFF
NA TRBJ1-1 TRBV5-1 NA TGCGCCAGCAGCCCTCTAACGGTGGGAGCTGACACTGAAGCTTTCTTT CASSPLTVGADTEAFF
NA TRBJ2-5 TRBV5-1 NA TGCGCCAGCAGCCCAGGGACCGCGATAGAGACCCAGTACTTC CASSPGTAIETQYF
once TRBJ1-6 TRBV2 NA TGTGCCAGCAGTGAAGGGTCAGTCTATTCACCCCTCCACTTT CASSEGSVYSPLHF
NA TRBJ2-5 TRBV6-5 NA TGTGCCAGCAGTTACAGAAAGACCCAGTACTTC CASSYRKTQYF
NA TRBJ2-3 TRBV19 NA TGTGCCAGTAGTCCGACGGTCACAGATACGCAGTATTTT CASSPTVTDTQYF
NA TRBJ2-1 TRBV30 TRBD2 TGTGCCTGGAGTCACCAGGACGGGGGGGGGAAGTACAATGAGCAGTTCTTC CAWSHQDGGGKYNEQFF
NA TRBJ1-2 TRBV7-2 NA TGTGCCAGCAGCTTAGGGGGGCAGGGCGCTAACTATGGCTACACCTTC CASSLGGQGANYGYTF
NA TRBJ2-3 TRBV6-5 TRBD2 TGTGCCAGCAGTTCCCTAGCGGGGGGGGGTCCAGATACGCAGTATTTT CASSSLAGGGPDTQYF
NA TRBJ1-5 TRBV19 TRBD1 TGTGCCAGTAGTATTCCCCCGTCCAGGGGGCGAGGCAATCAGCCCCAGCATTTT CASSIPPSRGRGNQPQHF
NA TRBJ2-5 TRBV9 NA TGTGCCAGCAGCGTAGGCGGCAGTAACCAAGAGACCCAGTACTTC CASSVGGSNQETQYF
NA TRBJ1-4 TRBV10-3 NA TGTGCCATCAGGGGGGCGCGAGATGAAAAACTGTTTTTT CAIRGARDEKLFF
NA TRBJ2-2 TRBV6-5 NA TGTGCCAGCAACAACGGCGTAAGGAACACCGGGGAGCTGTTTTTT CASNNGVRNTGELFF
NA TRBJ1-1 TRBV9 NA TGTGCCAGCAGCGTAGAGTGGGGCACTGAAGCTTTCTTT CASSVEWGTEAFF
NA TRBJ2-4 TRBV6-1 NA TGTGCCAGCAGTGAAAGTGGCTTGCTAGCCAAAAACATTCAGTACTTC CASSESGLLAKNIQYF
NA TRBJ2-7 TRBV29-1 NA TGCAGCGTTGGCAGGGGCCAGGACGAGCAGTACTTC CSVGRGQDEQYF
NA TRBJ2-5 TRBV29-1 NA TGCAGCGTATCGGGGGAAGGAGAGACCCAGTACTTC CSVSGEGETQYF
NA TRBJ2-3 TRBV30 NA TGTGCCTGGAGTGGGGGCACAGATACGCAGTATTTT CAWSGGTDTQYF
NA TRBJ1-4 TRBV6-1 NA TGTGCCAGCACCCCAGGAGGACGGACCGAAAAACTGTTTTTT CASTPGGRTEKLFF
NA TRBJ1-4 TRBV7-9 NA TGTGCCAGCAGCTTAGATTGGGCAGGGAATGAAAAACTGTTTTTT CASSLDWAGNEKLFF
NA TRBJ1-4 TRBV4-1 TRBD1 TGCGCCAGCAGCCAGGACAGGGGACTGTTTTTT CASSQDRGLFF
NA TRBJ2-7 TRBV7-2 NA TGTGCCAGCAGCTTAATTTCAGGGGGGATCTACGAGCAGTACTTC CASSLISGGIYEQYF
NA TRBJ1-4 TRBV19 NA TGTGCCAGTAGTATATCCCGGGCTTGGGATGAAAAACTGTTTTTT CASSISRAWDEKLFF
NA TRBJ1-3 TRBV9 NA TGTGCCAGCAGCGTAGGTCCAACCCGCTCTGGAAACACCATATATTTT CASSVGPTRSGNTIYF
NA TRBJ2-5 TRBV9 NA TGTGCCAGCAGCGGGCCTAAGGGCGGGGGCCCCCAAGAGACCCAGTACTTC CASSGPKGGGPQETQYF
NA TRBJ2-3 TRBV7-9 NA TGTGCCAGCAGATCCTATCCTCAGCGGGGCACAGATACGCAGTATTTT CASRSYPQRGTDTQYF
NA TRBJ1-6 TRBV5-6 TRBD1 TGTGCCAGCAGCCGACAGGGGTTAGGCTCACCCCTCCACTTT CASSRQGLGSPLHF
NA TRBJ1-1 TRBV25-1 TRBD1 TGTGCCAGCAGTGGGACAGGGTGGATAGGAGCTTTCTTT CASSGTGWIGAFF
NA TRBJ2-5 TRBV2 NA TGTGCCAGCACCACCCGACAGAAAGAGACCCAGTACTTC CASTTRQKETQYF
NA TRBJ1-1 TRBV25-1 TRBD1 TGTGCCAGCCTGGGACAGGCCGGCACTGAAGCTTTCTTT CASLGQAGTEAFF
NA TRBJ1-5 TRBV4-2 NA TGTGCCAGCAGCCACCAAGGAGGGTACGGGGATGCGGTCATTGGGAGGTATCAGCCCCAGCATTTT CASSHQGGYGDAVIGRYQPQHF
NA TRBJ2-5 TRBV10-3 NA TGTGCCATCAGTGAGACAGGTTCGAAGACCCAGTACTTC CAISETGSKTQYF
NA TRBJ2-5 TRBV5-4 TRBD1 TGTGCCAGCAGCCCGCCGGGACAGGGACGAGAGACCCAGTACTTC CASSPPGQGRETQYF
NA TRBJ2-5 TRBV7-9 TRBD1 TGTGCCAGCAGCTTAGGGGACAGGGATCAAGAGACCCAGTACTTC CASSLGDRDQETQYF
NA TRBJ2-7 TRBV29-1 TRBD1 TGCAGCGCGCAGGGGGCGCAGGGCGAGCAGTACTTC CSAQGAQGEQYF
NA TRBJ1-2 TRBV29-1 TRBD1 TGCAGCGCCGGAGGGGGCAGCTATGGCTACACCTTC CSAGGGSYGYTF
NA TRBJ2-3 TRBV5-1 TRBD1 TGCGCCAGCAGCTTGGAGGGCAGGGGGAGCACAGATACGCAGTATTTT CASSLEGRGSTDTQYF
NA TRBJ1-2 TRBV7-3 NA TGTGCCAGCAGCCCCGGTGGCAGGGCAAGCTACACCTTC CASSPGGRASYTF